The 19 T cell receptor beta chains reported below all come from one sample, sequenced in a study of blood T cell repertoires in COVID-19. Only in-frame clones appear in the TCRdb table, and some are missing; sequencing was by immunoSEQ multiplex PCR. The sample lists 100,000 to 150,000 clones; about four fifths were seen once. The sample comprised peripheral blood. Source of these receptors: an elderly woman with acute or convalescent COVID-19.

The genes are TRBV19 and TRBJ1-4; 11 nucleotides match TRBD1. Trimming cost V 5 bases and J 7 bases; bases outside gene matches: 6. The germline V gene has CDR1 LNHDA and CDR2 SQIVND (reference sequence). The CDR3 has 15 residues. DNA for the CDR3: TGTGCCAGTAGTCCACCCGGGACAGGGGGTGAAAAACTGTTTTTT. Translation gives CASSPPGTGGEKLFF.

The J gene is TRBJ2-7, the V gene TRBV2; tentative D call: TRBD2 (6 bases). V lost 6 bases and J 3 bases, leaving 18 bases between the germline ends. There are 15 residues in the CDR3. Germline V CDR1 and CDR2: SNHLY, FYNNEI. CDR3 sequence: CASRLGRLVDYEQYF. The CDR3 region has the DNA TGTGCCAGCAGGTTGGGCAGACTAGTTGACTACGAGCAGTACTTC.

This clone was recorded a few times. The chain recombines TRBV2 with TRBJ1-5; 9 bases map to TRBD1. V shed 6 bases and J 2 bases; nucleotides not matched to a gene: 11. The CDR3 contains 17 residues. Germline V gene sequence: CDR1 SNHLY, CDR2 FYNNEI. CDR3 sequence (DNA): TGTGCCAGCAGACGGGACAGGGCCCTAATTGGCAATCAGCCCCAGCATTTT. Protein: CASRRDRALIGNQPQHF. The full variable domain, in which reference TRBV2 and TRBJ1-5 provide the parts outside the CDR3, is EPEVTQTPSHQVTQMGQEVILRCVPISNHLYFYWYRQILGQKVEFLVSFYNNEISEKSEIFDDQFSVERPDGSNFTLKIRSTKLEDSAMYFCASRRDRALIGNQPQHFGDGTRLSIL.

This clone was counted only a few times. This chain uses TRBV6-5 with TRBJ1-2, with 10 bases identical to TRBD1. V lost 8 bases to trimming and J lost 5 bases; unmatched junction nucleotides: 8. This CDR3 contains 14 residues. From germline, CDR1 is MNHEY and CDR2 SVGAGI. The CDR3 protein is CASRETGGEYGYTF. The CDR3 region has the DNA TGTGCCAGCCGAGAGACAGGGGGCGAATATGGCTACACCTTC.

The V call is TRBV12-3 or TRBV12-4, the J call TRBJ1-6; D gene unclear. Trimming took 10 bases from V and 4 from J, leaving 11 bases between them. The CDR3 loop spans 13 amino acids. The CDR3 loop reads CANTGRYNSPLHF. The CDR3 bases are TGTGCCAACACCGGGAGGTATAATTCACCCCTCCACTTT.

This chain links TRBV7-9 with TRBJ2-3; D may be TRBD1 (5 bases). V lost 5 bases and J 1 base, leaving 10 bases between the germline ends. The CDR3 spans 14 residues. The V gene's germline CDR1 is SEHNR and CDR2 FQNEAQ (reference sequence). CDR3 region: CASSVVGGTDTQYF. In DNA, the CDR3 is TGTGCCAGCAGCGTAGTAGGGGGCACAGATACGCAGTATTTT.

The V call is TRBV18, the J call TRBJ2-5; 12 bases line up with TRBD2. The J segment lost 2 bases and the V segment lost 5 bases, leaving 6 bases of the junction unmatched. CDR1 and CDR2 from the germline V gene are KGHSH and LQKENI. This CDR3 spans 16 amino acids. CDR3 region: CASSTGLAGTQETQYF. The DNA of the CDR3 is TGTGCCAGCTCAACGGGACTAGCGGGCACTCAAGAGACCCAGTACTTC.

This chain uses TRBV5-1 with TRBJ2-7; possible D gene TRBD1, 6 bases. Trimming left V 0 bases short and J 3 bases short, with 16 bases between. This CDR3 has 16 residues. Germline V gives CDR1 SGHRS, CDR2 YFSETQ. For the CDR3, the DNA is TGCGCCAGCAGCTTGGAAAACAGGGATCTGGGCTACGAGCAGTACTTC. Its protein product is CASSLENRDLGYEQYF.

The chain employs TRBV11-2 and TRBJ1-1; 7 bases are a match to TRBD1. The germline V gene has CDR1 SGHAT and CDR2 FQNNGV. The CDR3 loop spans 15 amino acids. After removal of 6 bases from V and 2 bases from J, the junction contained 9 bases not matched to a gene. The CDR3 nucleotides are TGTGCCAGCAGTACCGGCAGGGGGGTAAACACTGAAGCTTTCTTT. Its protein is CASSTGRGVNTEAFF.

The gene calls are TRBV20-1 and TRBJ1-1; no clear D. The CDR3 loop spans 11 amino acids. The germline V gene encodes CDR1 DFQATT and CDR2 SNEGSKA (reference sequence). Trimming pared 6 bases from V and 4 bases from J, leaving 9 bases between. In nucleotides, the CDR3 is TGCAGTGCGTACGGTGCCACTGAAGCTTTCTTT. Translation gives CSAYGATEAFF.

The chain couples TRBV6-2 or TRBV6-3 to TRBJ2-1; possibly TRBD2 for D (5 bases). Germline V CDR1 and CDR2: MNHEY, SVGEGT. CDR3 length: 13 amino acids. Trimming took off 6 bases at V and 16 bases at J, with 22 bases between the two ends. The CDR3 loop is CASSPRGGVELFF. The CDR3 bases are TGTGCCAGCAGCCCCCGAGGAGGAGTGGAGCTCTTCTTC.

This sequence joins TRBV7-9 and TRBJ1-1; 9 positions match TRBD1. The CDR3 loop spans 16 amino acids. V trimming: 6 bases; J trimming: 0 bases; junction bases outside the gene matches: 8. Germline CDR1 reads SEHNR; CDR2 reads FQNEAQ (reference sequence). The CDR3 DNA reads TGTGCCAGCAGAACCGGGACAGGGCTAATGAACACTGAAGCTTTCTTT. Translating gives CASRTGTGLMNTEAFF.

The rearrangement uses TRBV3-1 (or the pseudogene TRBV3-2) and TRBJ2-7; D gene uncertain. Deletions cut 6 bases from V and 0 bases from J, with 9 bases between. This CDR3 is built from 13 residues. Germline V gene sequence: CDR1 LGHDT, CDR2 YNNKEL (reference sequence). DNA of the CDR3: TGTGCCAGCAGTCCCGCGTCCTCCTACGAGCAGTACTTC. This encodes CASSPASSYEQYF.

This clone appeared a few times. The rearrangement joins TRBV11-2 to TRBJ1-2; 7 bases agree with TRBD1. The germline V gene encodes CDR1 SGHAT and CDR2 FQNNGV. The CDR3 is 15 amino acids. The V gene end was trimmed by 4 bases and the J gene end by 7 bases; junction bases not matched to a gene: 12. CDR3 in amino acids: CASSSLRGRTGGYTF. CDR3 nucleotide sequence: TGTGCCAGCAGCTCTCTGAGGGGGAGGACAGGTGGCTACACCTTC.

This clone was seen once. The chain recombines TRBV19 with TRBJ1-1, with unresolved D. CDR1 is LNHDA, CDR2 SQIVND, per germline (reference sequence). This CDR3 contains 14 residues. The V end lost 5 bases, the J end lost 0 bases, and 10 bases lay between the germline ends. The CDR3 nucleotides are TGTGCCAGTAGTCCCGACTGGATGAACACTGAAGCTTTCTTT. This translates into CASSPDWMNTEAFF.

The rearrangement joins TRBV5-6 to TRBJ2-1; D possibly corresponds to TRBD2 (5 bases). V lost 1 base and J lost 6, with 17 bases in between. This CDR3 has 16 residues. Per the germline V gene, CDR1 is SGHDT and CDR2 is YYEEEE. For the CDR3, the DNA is TGTGCCAGCAGCTTGAGTGCAGGCATGGAGGTCAATGAGCAGTTCTTC. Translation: CASSLSAGMEVNEQFF.

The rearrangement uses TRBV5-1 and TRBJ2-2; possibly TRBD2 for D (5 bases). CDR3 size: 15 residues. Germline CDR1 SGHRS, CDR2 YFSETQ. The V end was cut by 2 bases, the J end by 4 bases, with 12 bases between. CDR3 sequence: CASSFGGSRTGELFF. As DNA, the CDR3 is TGCGCCAGCAGCTTTGGAGGATCCCGCACCGGGGAGCTGTTTTTT.

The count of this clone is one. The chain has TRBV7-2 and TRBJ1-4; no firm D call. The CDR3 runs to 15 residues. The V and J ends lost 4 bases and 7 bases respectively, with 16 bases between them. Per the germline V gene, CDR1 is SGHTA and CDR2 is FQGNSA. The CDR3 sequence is CASSSRIGGIEKLFF. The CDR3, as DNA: TGTGCCAGCAGCTCAAGAATCGGAGGGATTGAAAAACTGTTTTTT.

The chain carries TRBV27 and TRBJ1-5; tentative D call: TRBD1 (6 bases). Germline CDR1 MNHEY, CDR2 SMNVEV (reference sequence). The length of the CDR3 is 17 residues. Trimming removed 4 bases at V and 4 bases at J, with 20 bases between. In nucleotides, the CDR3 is TGTGCCAGCAGTTCCCGAACACAGGGAAACAAGAATCAGCCCCAGCATTTT. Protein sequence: CASSSRTQGNKNQPQHF.